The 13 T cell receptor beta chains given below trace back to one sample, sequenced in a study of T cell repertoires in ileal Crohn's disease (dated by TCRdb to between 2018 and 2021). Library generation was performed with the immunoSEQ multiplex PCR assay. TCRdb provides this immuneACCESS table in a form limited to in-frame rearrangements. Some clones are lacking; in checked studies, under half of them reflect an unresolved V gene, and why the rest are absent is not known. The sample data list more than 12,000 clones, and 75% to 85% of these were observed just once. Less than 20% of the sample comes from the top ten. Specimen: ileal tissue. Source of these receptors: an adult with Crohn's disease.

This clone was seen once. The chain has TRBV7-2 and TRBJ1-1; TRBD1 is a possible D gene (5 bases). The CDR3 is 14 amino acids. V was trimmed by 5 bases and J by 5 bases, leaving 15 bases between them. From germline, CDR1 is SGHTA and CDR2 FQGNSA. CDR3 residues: CASSLQGGRTEAFF. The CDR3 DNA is TGTGCCAGCAGCCTCCAGGGAGGCCGAACTGAAGCTTTCTTT.

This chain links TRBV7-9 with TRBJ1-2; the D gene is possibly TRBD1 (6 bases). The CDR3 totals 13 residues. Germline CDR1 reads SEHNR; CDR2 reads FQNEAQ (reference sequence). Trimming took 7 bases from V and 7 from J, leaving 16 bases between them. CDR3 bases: TGTGCCAGCACCAACCTCGGGGGGCTTGGCTACACCTTC. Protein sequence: CASTNLGGLGYTF. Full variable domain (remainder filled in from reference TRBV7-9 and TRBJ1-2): DTGVSQNPRHKITKRGQNVTFRCDPISEHNRLYWYRQTLGQGPEFLTYFQNEAQLEKSRLLSDRFSAERPKGSFSTLEIQRTEQGDSAMYLCASTNLGGLGYTFGSGTRLTVV.

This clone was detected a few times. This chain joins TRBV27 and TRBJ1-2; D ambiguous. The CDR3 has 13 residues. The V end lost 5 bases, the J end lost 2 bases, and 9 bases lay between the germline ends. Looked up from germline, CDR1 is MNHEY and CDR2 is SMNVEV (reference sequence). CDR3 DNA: TGTGCCAGCAGTACAACACCGAACTATGGCTACACCTTC. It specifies CASSTTPNYGYTF.

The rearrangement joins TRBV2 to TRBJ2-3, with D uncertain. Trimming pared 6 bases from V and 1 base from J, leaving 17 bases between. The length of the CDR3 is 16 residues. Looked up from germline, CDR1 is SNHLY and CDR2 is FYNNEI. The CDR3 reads CASSDGRSRRTDTQYF. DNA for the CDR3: TGTGCCAGCAGCGACGGTAGGAGTCGACGCACAGATACGCAGTATTTT.

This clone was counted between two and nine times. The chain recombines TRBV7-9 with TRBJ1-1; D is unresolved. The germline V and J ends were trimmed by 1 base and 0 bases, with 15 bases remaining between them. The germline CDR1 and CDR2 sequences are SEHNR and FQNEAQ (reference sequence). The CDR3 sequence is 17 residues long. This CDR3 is CASSLGLAGTMNTEAFF. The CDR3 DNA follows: TGTGCCAGCAGCTTAGGACTGGCGGGAACTATGAACACTGAAGCTTTCTTT.

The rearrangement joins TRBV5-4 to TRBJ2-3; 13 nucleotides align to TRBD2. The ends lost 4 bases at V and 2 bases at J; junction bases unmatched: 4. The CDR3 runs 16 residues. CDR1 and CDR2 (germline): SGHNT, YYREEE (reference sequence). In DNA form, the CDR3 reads TGTGCCAGCAGCCATGGGACTAGCGGGAACACAGATACGCAGTATTTT. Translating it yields CASSHGTSGNTDTQYF. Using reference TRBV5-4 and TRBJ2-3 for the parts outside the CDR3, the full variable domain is ETGVTQSPTHLIKTRGQQVTLRCSSQSGHNTVSWYQQALGQGPQFIFQYYREEENGRGNFPPRFSGLQFPNYSSELNVNALELDDSALYLCASSHGTSGNTDTQYFGPGTRLTVL.

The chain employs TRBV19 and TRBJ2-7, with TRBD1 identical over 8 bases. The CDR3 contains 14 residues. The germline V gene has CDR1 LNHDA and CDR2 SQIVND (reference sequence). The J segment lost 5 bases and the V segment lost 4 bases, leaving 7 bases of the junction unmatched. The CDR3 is CASSTGTGSNEQYF. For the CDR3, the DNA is TGTGCCAGTAGTACCGGGACAGGAAGCAACGAGCAGTACTTC.

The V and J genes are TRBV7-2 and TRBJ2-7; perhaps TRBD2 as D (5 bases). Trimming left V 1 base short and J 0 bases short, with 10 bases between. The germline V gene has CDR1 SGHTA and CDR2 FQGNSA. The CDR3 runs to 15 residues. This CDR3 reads CASSLEGGYSYEQYF. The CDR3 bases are TGTGCCAGCAGCTTAGAAGGCGGGTACTCCTACGAGCAGTACTTC.

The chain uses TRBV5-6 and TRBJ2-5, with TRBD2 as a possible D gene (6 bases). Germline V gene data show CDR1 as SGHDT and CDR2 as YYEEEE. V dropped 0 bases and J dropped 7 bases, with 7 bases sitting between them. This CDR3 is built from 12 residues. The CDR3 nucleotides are TGTGCCAGCAGCTTGGCCGGGGGGACCCAGTACTTC. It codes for CASSLAGGTQYF. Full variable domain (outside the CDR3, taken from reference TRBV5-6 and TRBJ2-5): DAGVTQSPTHLIKTRGQQVTLRCSPKSGHDTVSWYQQALGQGPQFIFQYYEEEERQRGNFPDRFSGHQFPNYSSELNVNALLLGDSALYLCASSLAGGTQYFGPGTRLLVL.

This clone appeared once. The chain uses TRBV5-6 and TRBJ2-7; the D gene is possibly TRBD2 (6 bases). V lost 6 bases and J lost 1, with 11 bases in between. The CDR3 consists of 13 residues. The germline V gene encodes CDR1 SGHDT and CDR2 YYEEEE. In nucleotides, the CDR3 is TGTGCCAGCAACCCCCGGGGGTCCTACGAGCAGTACTTC. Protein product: CASNPRGSYEQYF.

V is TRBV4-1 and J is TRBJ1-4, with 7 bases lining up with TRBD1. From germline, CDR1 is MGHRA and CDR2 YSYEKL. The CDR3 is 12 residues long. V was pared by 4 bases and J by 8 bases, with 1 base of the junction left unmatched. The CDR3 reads CASSPDREKLFF. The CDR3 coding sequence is TGCGCCAGCAGCCCGGACAGGGAAAAACTGTTTTTT.

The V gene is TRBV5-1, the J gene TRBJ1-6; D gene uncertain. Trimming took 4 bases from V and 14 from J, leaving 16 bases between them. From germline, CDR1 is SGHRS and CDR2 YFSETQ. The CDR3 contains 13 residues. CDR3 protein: CASSVDGESALHF. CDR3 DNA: TGCGCCAGCAGCGTAGACGGGGAGTCGGCCCTCCACTTT.

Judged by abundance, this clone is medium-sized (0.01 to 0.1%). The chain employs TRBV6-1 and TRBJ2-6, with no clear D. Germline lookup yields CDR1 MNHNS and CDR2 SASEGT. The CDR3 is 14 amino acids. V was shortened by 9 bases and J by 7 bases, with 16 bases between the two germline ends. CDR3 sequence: CASKDSAQANVLTF. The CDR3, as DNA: TGTGCCAGTAAAGACTCCGCTCAAGCCAACGTCCTGACTTTC.